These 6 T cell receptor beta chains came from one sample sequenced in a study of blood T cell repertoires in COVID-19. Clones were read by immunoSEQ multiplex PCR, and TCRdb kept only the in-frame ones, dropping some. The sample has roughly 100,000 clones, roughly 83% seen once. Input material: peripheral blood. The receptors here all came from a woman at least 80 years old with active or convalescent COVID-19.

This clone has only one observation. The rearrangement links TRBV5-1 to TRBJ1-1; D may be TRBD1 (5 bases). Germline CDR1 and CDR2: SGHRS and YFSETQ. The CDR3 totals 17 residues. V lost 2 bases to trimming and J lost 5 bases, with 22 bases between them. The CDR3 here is CASSLQARGGLRTEAFF. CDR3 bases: TGCGCCAGCAGCTTACAGGCGCGCGGGGGGTTGCGGACTGAAGCTTTCTTT.

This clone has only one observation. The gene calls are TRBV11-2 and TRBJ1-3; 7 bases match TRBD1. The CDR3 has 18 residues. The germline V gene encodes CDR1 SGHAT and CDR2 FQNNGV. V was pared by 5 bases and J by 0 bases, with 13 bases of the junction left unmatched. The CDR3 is CASSLEGARARSGNTIYF. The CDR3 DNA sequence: TGTGCCAGCAGCCTTGAGGGGGCCAGGGCCCGCTCTGGAAACACCATATATTTT.

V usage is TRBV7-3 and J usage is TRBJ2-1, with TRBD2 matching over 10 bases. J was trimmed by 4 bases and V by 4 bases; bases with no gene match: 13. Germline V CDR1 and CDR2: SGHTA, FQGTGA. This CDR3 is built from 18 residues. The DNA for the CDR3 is TGTGCCAGCAGCTACATCGGGACTAGCGTGTTTGAATACAATGAGCAGTTCTTC. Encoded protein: CASSYIGTSVFEYNEQFF.

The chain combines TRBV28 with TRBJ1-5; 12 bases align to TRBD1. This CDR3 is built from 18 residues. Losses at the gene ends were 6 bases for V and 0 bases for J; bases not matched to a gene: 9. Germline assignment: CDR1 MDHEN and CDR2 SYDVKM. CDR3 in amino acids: CASRPGTGGPYSNQPQHF. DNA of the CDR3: TGTGCCAGCAGACCCGGGACAGGGGGCCCCTATAGCAATCAGCCCCAGCATTTT.

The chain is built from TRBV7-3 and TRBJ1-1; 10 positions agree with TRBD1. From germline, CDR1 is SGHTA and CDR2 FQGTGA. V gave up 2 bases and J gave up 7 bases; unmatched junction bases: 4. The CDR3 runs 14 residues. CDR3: CASSLVGQGDEAFF. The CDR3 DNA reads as TGTGCCAGCAGCTTAGTCGGACAGGGGGATGAAGCTTTCTTT.

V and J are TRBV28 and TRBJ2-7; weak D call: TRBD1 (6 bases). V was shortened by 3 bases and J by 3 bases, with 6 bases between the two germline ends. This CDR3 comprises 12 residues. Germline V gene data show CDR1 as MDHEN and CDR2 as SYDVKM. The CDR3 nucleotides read TGTGCCAGCAGTTTGGACAGCTACGAGCAGTACTTC. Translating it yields CASSLDSYEQYF.